This TCR beta chain stems from a study of memory CD4+ T cells and cytomegalovirus serostatus. The germline gives CDR1 KGHSY, CDR2 FQNENV. V lost 3 bases and J lost 7, with 12 bases in between. The CDR3 contains 13 residues. This clone was detected only a few times. Its target is unknown. Generated by immunoSEQ multiplex PCR, the TCRdb table keeps only in-frame clones and is missing some. The sample includes 40,000 to 55,000 clones, 82% of them seen just once. The sort gate was single viable CD3+CD4+CD8-CD45RO+ cells for memory CD4+ T cells. General study results and limits: The CMV-associated TCR signature appears largely within the CD4+ memory repertoire.

The sample taken for sequencing was memory CD4+ T cells from blood. The chain carries TRBV16 and TRBJ1-2, with D possibly matching TRBD1 (5 bases). This receptor was obtained from an adult in good health and CMV-seronegative. The CDR3 coding sequence is TGTGCCAGCAGCCAGGGCAGGGAATCTGGCTACACCTTC. This translates into CASSQGRESGYTF.